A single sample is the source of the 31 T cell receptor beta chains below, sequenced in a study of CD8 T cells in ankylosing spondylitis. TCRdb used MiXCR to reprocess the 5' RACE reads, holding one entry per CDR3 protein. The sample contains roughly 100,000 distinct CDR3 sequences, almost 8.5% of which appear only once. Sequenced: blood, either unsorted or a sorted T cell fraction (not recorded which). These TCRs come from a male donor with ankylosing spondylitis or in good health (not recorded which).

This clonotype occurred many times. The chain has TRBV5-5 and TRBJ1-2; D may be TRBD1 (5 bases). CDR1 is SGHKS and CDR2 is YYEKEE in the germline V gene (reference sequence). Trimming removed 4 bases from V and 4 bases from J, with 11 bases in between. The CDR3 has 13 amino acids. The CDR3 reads CASSQTESYGYTF. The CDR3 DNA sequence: TGTGCCAGCAGCCAGACAGAAAGCTATGGCTACACCTTC.

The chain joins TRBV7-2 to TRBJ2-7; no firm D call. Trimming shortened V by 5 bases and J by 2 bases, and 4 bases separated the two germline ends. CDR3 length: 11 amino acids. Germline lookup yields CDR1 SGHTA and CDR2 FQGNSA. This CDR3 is CASSPAYEQYF. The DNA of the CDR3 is TGTGCCAGCAGCCCGGCCTACGAGCAGTACTTC.

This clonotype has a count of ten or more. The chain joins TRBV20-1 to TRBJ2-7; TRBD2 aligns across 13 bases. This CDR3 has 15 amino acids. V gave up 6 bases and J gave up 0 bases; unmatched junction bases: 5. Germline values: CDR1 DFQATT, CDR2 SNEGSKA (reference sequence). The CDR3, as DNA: TGCAGTGCACCGACTAGCGGGGGGCCCTCCTACGAGCAGTACTTC. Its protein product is CSAPTSGGPSYEQYF.

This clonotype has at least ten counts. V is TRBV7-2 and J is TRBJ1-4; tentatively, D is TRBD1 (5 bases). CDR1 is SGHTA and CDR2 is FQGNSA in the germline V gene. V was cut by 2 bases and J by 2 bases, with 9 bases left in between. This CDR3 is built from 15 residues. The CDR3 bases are TGTGCCAGCAGCTTAATGGGGGGGACTAATGAAAAACTGTTTTTT. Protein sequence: CASSLMGGTNEKLFF.

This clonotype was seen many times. For the CDR3, the DNA is TGCAGCGTTGAAAATTGGGGGAATGGCTACACCTTC. It yields the protein CSVENWGNGYTF. The genes are TRBV29-1 and TRBJ1-2; maybe TRBD1 (5 bases). The CDR3 runs to 12 residues. Trimming left V 2 bases short and J 6 bases short, with 10 bases between. Germline CDR1 reads SQVTM; CDR2 reads ANQGSEA.

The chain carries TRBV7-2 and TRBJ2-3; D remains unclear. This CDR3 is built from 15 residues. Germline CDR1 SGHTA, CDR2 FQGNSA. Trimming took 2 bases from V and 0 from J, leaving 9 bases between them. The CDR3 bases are TGTGCCAGCAGCTTACCGACACTCAGCACAGATACGCAGTATTTT. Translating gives CASSLPTLSTDTQYF.

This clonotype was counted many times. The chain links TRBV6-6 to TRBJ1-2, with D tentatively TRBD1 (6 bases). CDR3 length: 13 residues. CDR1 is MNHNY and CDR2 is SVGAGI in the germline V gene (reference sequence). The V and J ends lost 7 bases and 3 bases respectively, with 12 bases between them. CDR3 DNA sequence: TGTGCCAGCACCCCCCCAGGGGACTATGGCTACACCTTC. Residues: CASTPPGDYGYTF.

The CDR3 is CSAAEQHNQPQHF. The DNA for the CDR3 is TGCAGTGCCGCAGAGCAGCACAATCAGCCCCAGCATTTT. V usage is TRBV20-1 and J usage is TRBJ1-5; no reliable D call. The CDR3 sequence is 13 residues long. Trimming stripped 6 bases from V and 3 bases from J, with 12 bases between. Germline CDR1 DFQATT, CDR2 SNEGSKA (reference sequence).

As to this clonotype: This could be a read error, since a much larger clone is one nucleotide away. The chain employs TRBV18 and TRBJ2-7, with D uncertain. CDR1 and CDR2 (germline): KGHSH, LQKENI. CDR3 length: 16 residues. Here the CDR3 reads CASSPTLTDSYYKQYF. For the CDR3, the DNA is TGTGCCAGCTCACCAACGCTTACCGATTCTTACTACAAGCAGTACTTC.

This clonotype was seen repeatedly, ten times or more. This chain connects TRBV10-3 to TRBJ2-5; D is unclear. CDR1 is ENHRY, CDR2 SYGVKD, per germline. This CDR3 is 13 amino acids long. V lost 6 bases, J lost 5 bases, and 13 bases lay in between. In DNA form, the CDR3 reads TGTGCCATCAGCCAAGCACTCGGGGAGACCCAGTACTTC. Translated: CAISQALGETQYF.

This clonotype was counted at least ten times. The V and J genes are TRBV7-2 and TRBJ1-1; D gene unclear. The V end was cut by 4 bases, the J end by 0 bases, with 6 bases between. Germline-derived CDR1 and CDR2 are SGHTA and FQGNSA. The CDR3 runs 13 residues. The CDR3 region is CASSYILNTEAFF. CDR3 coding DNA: TGTGCCAGCAGCTACATACTGAACACTGAAGCTTTCTTT.

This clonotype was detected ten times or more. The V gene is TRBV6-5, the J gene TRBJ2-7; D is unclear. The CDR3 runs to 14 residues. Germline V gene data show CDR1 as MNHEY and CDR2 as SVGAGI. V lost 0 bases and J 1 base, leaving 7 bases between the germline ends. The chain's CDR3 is CASSYSVGSYEQYF. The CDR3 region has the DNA TGTGCCAGCAGTTACTCGGTGGGTTCCTACGAGCAGTACTTC.

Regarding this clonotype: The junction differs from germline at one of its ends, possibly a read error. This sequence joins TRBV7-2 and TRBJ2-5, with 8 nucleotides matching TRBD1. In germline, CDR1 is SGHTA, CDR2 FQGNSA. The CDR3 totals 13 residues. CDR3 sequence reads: CVSSFTGGETQYF. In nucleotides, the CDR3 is TGTGTCAGCAGCTTCACAGGGGGGGAGACCCAGTACTTC.

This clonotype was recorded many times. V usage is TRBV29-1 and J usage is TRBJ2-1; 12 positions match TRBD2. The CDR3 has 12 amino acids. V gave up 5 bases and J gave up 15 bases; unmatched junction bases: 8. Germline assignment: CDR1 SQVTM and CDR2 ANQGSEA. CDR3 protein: CSVPASGGAAFF. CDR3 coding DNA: TGCAGCGTTCCAGCTAGCGGGGGGGCCGCGTTCTTC.

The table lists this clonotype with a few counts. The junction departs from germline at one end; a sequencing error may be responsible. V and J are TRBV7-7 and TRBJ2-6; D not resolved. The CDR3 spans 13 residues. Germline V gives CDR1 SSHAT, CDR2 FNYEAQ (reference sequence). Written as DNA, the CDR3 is TGTGCTAGCAGCTATCCGGGGGCCAACGTCCTGACTTTC. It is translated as CASSYPGANVLTF. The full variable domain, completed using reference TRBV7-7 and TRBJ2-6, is GAGVSQSPRYKVTKRGQDVTLRCDPISSHATLYWYQQALGQGPEFLTYFNYEAQPDKSGLPSDRFSAERPEGSISTLTIQRTEQRDSAMYRCASSYPGANVLTFGAGSRLTVL.

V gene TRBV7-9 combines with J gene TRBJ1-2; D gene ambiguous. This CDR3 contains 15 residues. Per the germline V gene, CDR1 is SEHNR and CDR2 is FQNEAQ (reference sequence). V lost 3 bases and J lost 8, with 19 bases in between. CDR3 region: CASSLRLTQAWGYTF. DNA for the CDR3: TGTGCCAGCAGCTTGCGCCTCACCCAAGCGTGGGGCTACACCTTC.

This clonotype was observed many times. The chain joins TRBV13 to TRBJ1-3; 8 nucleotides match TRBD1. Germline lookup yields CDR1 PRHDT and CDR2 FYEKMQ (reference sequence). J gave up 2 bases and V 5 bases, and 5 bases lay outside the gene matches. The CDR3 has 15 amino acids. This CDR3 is CASSPGQGAGNTIYF. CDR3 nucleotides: TGTGCCAGCAGCCCCGGACAGGGCGCTGGAAACACCATATATTTT.

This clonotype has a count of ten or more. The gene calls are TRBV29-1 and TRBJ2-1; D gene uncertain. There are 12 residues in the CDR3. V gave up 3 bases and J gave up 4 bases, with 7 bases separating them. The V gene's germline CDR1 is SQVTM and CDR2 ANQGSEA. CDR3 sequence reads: CSVETRYNEQFF. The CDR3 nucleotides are TGCAGCGTTGAGACGCGGTACAATGAGCAGTTCTTC.

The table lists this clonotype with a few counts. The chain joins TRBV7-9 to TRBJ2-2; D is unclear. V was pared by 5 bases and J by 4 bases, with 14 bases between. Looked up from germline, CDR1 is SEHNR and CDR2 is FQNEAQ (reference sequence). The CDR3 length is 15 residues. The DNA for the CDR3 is TGTGCCAGCAGCCTCTTCGGATCATCCACCGGGGAGCTGTTTTTT. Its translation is CASSLFGSSTGELFF.

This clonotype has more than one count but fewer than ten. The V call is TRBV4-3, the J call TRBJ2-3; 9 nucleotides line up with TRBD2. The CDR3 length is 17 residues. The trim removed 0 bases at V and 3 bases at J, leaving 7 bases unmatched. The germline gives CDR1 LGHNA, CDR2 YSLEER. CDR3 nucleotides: TGCGCCAGCAGCCAAGAAGTGCCTAGCGGGGAGACAGATACGCAGTATTTT. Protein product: CASSQEVPSGETDTQYF.

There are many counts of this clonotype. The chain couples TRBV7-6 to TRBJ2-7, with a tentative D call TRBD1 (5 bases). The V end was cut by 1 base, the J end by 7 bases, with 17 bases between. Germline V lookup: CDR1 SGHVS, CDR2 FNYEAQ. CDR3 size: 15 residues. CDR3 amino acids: CASSLDLAKGLEQYF. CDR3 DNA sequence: TGTGCCAGCAGCTTAGATCTGGCCAAGGGGTTGGAGCAGTACTTC.

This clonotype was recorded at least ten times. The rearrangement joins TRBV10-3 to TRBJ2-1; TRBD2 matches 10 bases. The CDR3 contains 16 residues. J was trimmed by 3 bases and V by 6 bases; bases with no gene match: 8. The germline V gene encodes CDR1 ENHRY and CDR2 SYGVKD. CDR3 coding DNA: TGTGCCATCAGCGCCAAGCGGGAGGGCTACTACAATGAGCAGTTCTTC. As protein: CAISAKREGYYNEQFF.

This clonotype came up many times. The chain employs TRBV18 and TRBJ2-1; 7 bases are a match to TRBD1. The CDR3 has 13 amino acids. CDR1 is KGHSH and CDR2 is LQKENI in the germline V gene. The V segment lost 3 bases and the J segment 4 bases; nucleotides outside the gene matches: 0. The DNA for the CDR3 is TGTGCCAGCTCACCGGGACAGTACAATGAGCAGTTCTTC. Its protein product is CASSPGQYNEQFF.

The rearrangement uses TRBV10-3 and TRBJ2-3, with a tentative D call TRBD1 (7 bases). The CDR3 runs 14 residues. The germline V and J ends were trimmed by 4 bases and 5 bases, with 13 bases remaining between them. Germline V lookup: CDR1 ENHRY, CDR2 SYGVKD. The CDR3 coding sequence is TGTGCCATCAGTGGACAGGGAGCGGGAGATACGCAGTATTTT. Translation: CAISGQGAGDTQYF.

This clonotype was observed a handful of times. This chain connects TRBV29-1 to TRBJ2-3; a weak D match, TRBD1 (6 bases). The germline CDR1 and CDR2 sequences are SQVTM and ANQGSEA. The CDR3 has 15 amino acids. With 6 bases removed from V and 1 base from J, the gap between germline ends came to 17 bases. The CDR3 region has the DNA TGCAGCGTCCCGGCAGGGTCAGGGGGCACAGATACGCAGTATTTT. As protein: CSVPAGSGGTDTQYF.

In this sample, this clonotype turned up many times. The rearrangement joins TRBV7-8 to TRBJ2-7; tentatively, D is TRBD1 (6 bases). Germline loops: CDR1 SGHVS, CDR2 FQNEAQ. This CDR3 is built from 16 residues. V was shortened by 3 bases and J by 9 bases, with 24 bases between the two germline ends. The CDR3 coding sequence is TGTGCCAGCAGCTTTAGGACAGCGATCTTGCCGGGACCGCAGTACTTC. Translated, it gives CASSFRTAILPGPQYF.

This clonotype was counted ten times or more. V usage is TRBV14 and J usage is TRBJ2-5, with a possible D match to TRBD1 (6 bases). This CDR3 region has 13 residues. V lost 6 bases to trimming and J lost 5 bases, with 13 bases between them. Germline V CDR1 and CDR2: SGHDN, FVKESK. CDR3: CASRKSGVETQYF. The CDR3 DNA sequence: TGTGCCAGCAGGAAATCAGGGGTGGAGACCCAGTACTTC.

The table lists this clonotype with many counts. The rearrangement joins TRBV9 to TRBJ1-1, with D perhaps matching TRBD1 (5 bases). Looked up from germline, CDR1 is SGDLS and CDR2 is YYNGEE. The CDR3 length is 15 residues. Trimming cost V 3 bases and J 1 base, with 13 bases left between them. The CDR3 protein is CASSGLRGQNTEAFF. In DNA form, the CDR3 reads TGTGCCAGCAGCGGACTTAGGGGCCAGAACACTGAAGCTTTCTTT. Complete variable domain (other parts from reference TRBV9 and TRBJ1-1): DSGVTQTPKHLITATGQRVTLRCSPRSGDLSVYWYQQSLDQGLQFLIQYYNGEERAKGNILERFSAQQFPDLHSELNLSSLELGDSALYFCASSGLRGQNTEAFFGQGTRLTVV.

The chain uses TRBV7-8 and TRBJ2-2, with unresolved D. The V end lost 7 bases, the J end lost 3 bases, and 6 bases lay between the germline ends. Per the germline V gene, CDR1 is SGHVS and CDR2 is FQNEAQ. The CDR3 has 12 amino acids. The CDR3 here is CASTQDTGELFF. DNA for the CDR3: TGTGCCAGCACCCAGGACACCGGGGAGCTGTTTTTT.

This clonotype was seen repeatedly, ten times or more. CDR3 loop: CASSLEGGRASSYNEQFF. The CDR3 DNA reads as TGTGCCAGCAGCTTAGAGGGCGGACGGGCATCCTCCTACAATGAGCAGTTCTTC. The V call is TRBV7-8, the J call TRBJ2-1; unclear D gene. The CDR3 has 18 amino acids. Trimming took off 1 base at V and 0 bases at J, with 16 bases between the two ends. Germline CDR1 and CDR2: SGHVS and FQNEAQ.

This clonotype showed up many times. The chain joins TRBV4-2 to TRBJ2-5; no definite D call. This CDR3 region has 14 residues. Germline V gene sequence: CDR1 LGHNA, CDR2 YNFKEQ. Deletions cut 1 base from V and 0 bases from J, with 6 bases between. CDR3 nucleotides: TGTGCCAGCAGCCAAGGAGACTACCAAGAGACCCAGTACTTC. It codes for CASSQGDYQETQYF.